This TCR beta chain was captured in a study of memory CD4+ T cells and cytomegalovirus serostatus. A few counts support this clone. Its matching antigen is unknown. This CDR3 comprises 18 residues. Trimming removed 5 bases from V and 2 bases from J, with 20 bases in between. Germline CDR1 reads SGDLS; CDR2 reads YYNGEE. Source study methods: Out-of-frame sequences were removed, leaving about 2.2 million distinct TCRbeta sequences. Assay: immunoSEQ multiplex PCR; the TCRdb copy retains only in-frame clones and omits some. V and J calls plus clone size are reproduced from that table; the DNA served to infer D and trimming. This sample has roughly 50,000 clones, with roughly 79% found just once. Study-wide points: 67 of 164 known CMV-associated TCRbeta sequences appeared in CD4+ memory.

Single viable CD3+CD4+CD8-CD45RO+ cells were sorted as the memory CD4+ T cells. Serostatus was set by detecting CMV pp150, pp28, p38, p52 IgG. The TCR was taken from an adult in good health and CMV-seronegative. V is TRBV9 and J is TRBJ2-6, with D perhaps TRBD1 (6 bases). Sequencing input: memory CD4+ T cells from blood. Written as DNA, the CDR3 is TGTGCCAGCAGTCCCGATATGCGATCAGGGGCTGGGGCCAACGTCCTGACTTTC. This sequence encodes CASSPDMRSGAGANVLTF.